This TCR beta chain was captured by sequencing in a study of control samples from healthy donors and cancer patients. Germline CDR1 is SGDLS and CDR2 is YYNGEE. With 4 bases clipped from V and 5 bases from J, the junction kept 8 bases outside the gene matches. The length of the CDR3 is 14 residues. The data were produced by immunoSEQ multiplex PCR, yet TCRdb's version contains in-frame clones alone and is incomplete. This repertoire shows about 60,000 clones, roughly 95% found once; its top ten account for approximately 0.99%. The specimen sequenced was blood. The TCR originated in a woman under 30 in good health. V gene TRBV9 combines with J gene TRBJ1-1, with TRBD1 matching 7 bases. Here the CDR3 reads CASSPSPGGTEAFF. The DNA for the CDR3 is TGTGCCAGCAGCCCCTCCCCAGGGGGAACTGAAGCTTTCTTT.